This T cell receptor beta chain emerged from a study of shared clonotypes between healthy human individuals. The assay was immunoSEQ multiplex PCR, and TCRdb's table has in-frame clones only and misses some. The sample lists 2 million to 3 million clones; around nine tenths were seen once. Overall study findings and caveats: Across subsets, estimated richness was generally greater for naive than for memory populations. Represented genetic and exposure-history diversity was restricted by having few donors. Around 4.7% was the fraction of naive CD4 clonotypes found shared across a handful of donors.

To note about this clone: As yet, its antigen is unknown.

The CDR3 is 13 residues long. Trimming stripped 4 bases from V and 4 bases from J, with 8 bases between. The germline V gene has CDR1 LGHNA and CDR2 YSLEER. The V call is TRBV4-3, the J call TRBJ2-1; tentative D call: TRBD2 (6 bases). The specimen was naive CD4+ T cells sorted from blood. Stated subset: CD45RA+ positively selected. The receptor was isolated from a young man in good health. CDR3: CASSRSGYNEQFF. In nucleotides, the CDR3 is TGCGCCAGCAGCCGTAGCGGTTACAATGAGCAGTTCTTC.